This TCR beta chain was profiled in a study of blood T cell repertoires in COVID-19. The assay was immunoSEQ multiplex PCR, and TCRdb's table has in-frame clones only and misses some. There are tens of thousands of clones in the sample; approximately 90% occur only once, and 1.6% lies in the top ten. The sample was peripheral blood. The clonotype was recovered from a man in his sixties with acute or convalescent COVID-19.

The CDR3 loop reads CASSQRSGFSTGELFF. CDR3 DNA: TGTGCCAGCAGCCAACGGTCAGGGTTTTCTACCGGGGAGCTGTTTTTT. The chain combines TRBV3-1 (or the pseudogene TRBV3-2) with TRBJ2-2, with D possibly matching TRBD1 (5 bases). Germline V gene lookup returns CDR1 LGHDT and CDR2 YNNKEL (reference sequence). The CDR3 consists of 16 residues. V was shortened by 2 bases and J by 5 bases, with 15 bases between the two germline ends.